What follows are 24 T cell receptor beta chains derived from one specimen sequenced in a study of blood T cell repertoires in COVID-19. This table comes from immunoSEQ multiplex PCR, and its TCRdb copy is limited to in-frame clones, with some not included. Of around 140,000 clones listed, approximately 82% are singletons. Specimen: peripheral blood. These receptors were collected from a man in his sixties with active or convalescent COVID-19.

This clone appeared once. The chain carries TRBV4-3 and TRBJ1-1; unclear D gene. V lost 0 bases to trimming and J lost 1 base, with 6 bases between them. From germline, CDR1 is LGHNA and CDR2 YSLEER. The CDR3 contains 14 residues. In DNA form, the CDR3 reads TGCGCCAGCAGCCAAGAAGGCGGGAACACTGAAGCTTTCTTT. Translated, it gives CASSQEGGNTEAFF.

The chain employs TRBV13 and TRBJ1-1; D ambiguous. Trimming left V 3 bases short and J 6 bases short, with 5 bases between. CDR1 PRHDT and CDR2 FYEKMQ come from the germline V gene (reference sequence). The CDR3 length is 11 residues. CDR3 in amino acids: CASSFSPEAFF. The CDR3 nucleotides are TGTGCCAGCAGCTTTAGCCCTGAAGCTTTCTTT.

This clone came up a few times. V usage is TRBV6-5 and J usage is TRBJ2-7, with 10 positions matching TRBD1. With V trimmed by 5 bases and J by 3 bases, 7 bases remained unmatched. CDR3 length equals 15 residues. The V gene's germline CDR1 is MNHEY and CDR2 SVGAGI. CDR3 sequence: CASSPRQGANYEQYV. The CDR3 DNA reads as TGTGCCAGCAGTCCCCGACAGGGGGCGAACTACGAGCAGTACGTC.

V usage is TRBV19 and J usage is TRBJ1-2; D is ambiguous. The V gene's germline CDR1 is LNHDA and CDR2 SQIVND (reference sequence). Trimming removed 2 bases at V and 6 bases at J, with 10 bases between. CDR3 length equals 13 residues. Here the CDR3 reads CASSISRLHGYTF. CDR3 in DNA: TGTGCCAGTAGTATATCCAGGTTACATGGCTACACCTTC.

The chain recombines TRBV2 with TRBJ1-2; D uncertain. The germline gives CDR1 SNHLY, CDR2 FYNNEI. The CDR3 length is 14 residues. V was clipped by 8 bases and J by 3 bases, with 16 bases between them. This CDR3 reads CASGVLTVDYGYTF. CDR3 sequence (DNA): TGTGCCAGCGGAGTTTTGACGGTGGACTATGGCTACACCTTC. Supplemented by reference TRBV2 and TRBJ1-2, the full variable domain reads EPEVTQTPSHQVTQMGQEVILRCVPISNHLYFYWYRQILGQKVEFLVSFYNNEISEKSEIFDDQFSVERPDGSNFTLKIRSTKLEDSAMYFCASGVLTVDYGYTFGSGTRLTVV.

The chain has TRBV4-3 and TRBJ1-4, with 10 nucleotides matching TRBD1. From germline, CDR1 is LGHNA and CDR2 YSLEER. The CDR3 is 16 amino acids. Trimming took 1 base from V and 7 from J; bases not matched to a gene: 6. This CDR3 reads CASSQGLRTGGEKLFF. CDR3 nucleotides: TGCGCCAGCAGCCAAGGTTTGAGGACAGGGGGTGAAAAACTGTTTTTT.

This clone has just a few counts. The genes are TRBV29-1 and TRBJ1-2, with 12 bases that match TRBD1. V lost 2 bases to trimming and J lost 8 bases; unmatched junction nucleotides: 9. The CDR3 sequence is 15 residues long. Germline assignment: CDR1 SQVTM and CDR2 ANQGSEA. CDR3 sequence reads: CSVEPGTGGVRGYTF. In nucleotides, the CDR3 is TGCAGCGTTGAACCCGGGACAGGGGGCGTCCGCGGCTACACCTTC.

The chain has TRBV15 and TRBJ2-7; a weak D match, TRBD1 (5 bases). Trimming removed 1 base from V and 4 bases from J, with 11 bases in between. The CDR3 has 14 residues. Germline V gene lookup returns CDR1 LNHNV and CDR2 YYDKDF (reference sequence). This chain's CDR3 is CATSRGQTPYEQYF. The DNA of the CDR3 is TGTGCCACCAGCAGAGGACAGACTCCTTACGAGCAGTACTTC.

This sequence joins TRBV29-1 and TRBJ2-2; the D gene is possibly TRBD2 (5 bases). Trimming pared 5 bases from V and 3 bases from J, leaving 10 bases between. CDR1 SQVTM and CDR2 ANQGSEA come from the germline V gene. The CDR3 runs to 13 residues. The chain's CDR3 is CSVRRRDTGELFF. CDR3 coding DNA: TGCAGCGTTCGACGGCGGGACACCGGGGAGCTGTTTTTT.

The rearrangement joins TRBV10-3 to TRBJ1-5; D not resolved. CDR1 ENHRY and CDR2 SYGVKD come from the germline V gene. This CDR3 is built from 14 residues. With 2 bases removed from V and 2 bases from J, the gap between germline ends came to 7 bases. The CDR3 here is CAISEVVGNQPQHF. In nucleotides, the CDR3 is TGTGCCATCAGTGAGGTGGTAGGCAATCAGCCCCAGCATTTT.

This chain uses TRBV24-1 with TRBJ2-2; 10 bases match TRBD1. With 4 bases clipped from V and 4 bases from J, the junction kept 5 bases outside the gene matches. This CDR3 is 16 amino acids long. Germline values: CDR1 KGHDR, CDR2 SFDVKD. The CDR3 DNA reads TGTGCCACCAGTGACGCGGGACAGGGGATCACCGGGGAGCTGTTTTTT. Translated: CATSDAGQGITGELFF.

This clone has just one count. The CDR3 sequence: CASRTGGGRAADTQYF. CDR3 bases: TGTGCCAGCAGGACCGGAGGCGGGAGGGCGGCAGATACGCAGTATTTT. J is TRBJ2-3 and V is TRBV7-9; 9 nucleotides match TRBD2. CDR3 length equals 16 residues. Trimming took 6 bases from V and 4 from J; bases not matched to a gene: 11. Germline V gene data show CDR1 as SEHNR and CDR2 as FQNEAQ (reference sequence).

The chain has TRBV6-1 and TRBJ2-5, with 7 positions matching TRBD1. CDR3 length: 15 amino acids. V dropped 3 bases and J dropped 4; count of bases not matched to a gene: 8. Germline lookup yields CDR1 MNHNS and CDR2 SASEGT. The CDR3 DNA reads as TGTGCCAGCAGTGATGGCTACCGGACAGGAGAGACCCAGTACTTC. Protein sequence: CASSDGYRTGETQYF.

The chain joins TRBV28 to TRBJ2-3, with 8 bases identical to TRBD1. Looked up from germline, CDR1 is MDHEN and CDR2 is SYDVKM. V was pared by 5 bases and J by 4 bases, with 11 bases of the junction left unmatched. This CDR3 has 16 amino acids. CDR3 protein: CASSRADRVIPDTQYF. CDR3 DNA: TGTGCCAGCAGTAGAGCGGACAGGGTCATACCAGATACGCAGTATTTT. The full variable domain, its missing parts supplied by reference TRBV28 and TRBJ2-3, is DVKVTQSSRYLVKRTGEKVFLECVQDMDHENMFWYRQDPGLGLRLIYFSYDVKMKEKGDIPEGYSVSREKKERFSLILESASTNQTSMYLCASSRADRVIPDTQYFGPGTRLTVL.

The DNA of the CDR3 is TGTGCCAGCTCACCCGGCAGCCCAGGGACTGGAAACACCATATATTTT. This encodes CASSPGSPGTGNTIYF. The chain carries TRBV18 and TRBJ1-3; a possible D gene is TRBD1 (5 bases). The CDR3 totals 16 residues. V gave up 3 bases and J gave up 2 bases, with 14 bases separating them. Germline CDR1 KGHSH, CDR2 LQKENI.

This chain connects TRBV9 to TRBJ1-2; 9 bases match TRBD1. J was trimmed by 4 bases and V by 0 bases; bases with no gene match: 7. The germline V gene encodes CDR1 SGDLS and CDR2 YYNGEE. CDR3 size: 16 residues. The CDR3 region has the DNA TGTGCCAGCAGCGTAGACCCGGACAGGGGAAGCTATGGCTACACCTTC. It translates to CASSVDPDRGSYGYTF.

The CDR3 nucleotides read TGTGCCAGTAGTATGACCCCGGGGGAGACCCAGTACTTC. Its protein product is CASSMTPGETQYF. The chain links TRBV19 to TRBJ2-5; possibly TRBD2 for D (5 bases). V shed 3 bases and J shed 5 bases, with 10 bases lying between them. There are 13 residues in the CDR3. Germline values: CDR1 LNHDA, CDR2 SQIVND (reference sequence).

V usage is TRBV24-1 and J usage is TRBJ1-2; tentative D call: TRBD1 (6 bases). V lost 4 bases, J lost 1 base, and 9 bases lay in between. The CDR3 contains 14 residues. Germline CDR1 KGHDR, CDR2 SFDVKD. The CDR3 bases are TGTGCCACCAGTGAACCGGGACATAACTATGGCTACACCTTC. Translation gives CATSEPGHNYGYTF.

The CDR3 region has the DNA TGTGCCAGCAGCTTGGGGCGGCCCATGAACACTGAAGCTTTCTTT. It encodes CASSLGRPMNTEAFF. The chain employs TRBV5-5 and TRBJ1-1, with unresolved D. The CDR3 spans 15 residues. Germline V gene data show CDR1 as SGHKS and CDR2 as YYEKEE (reference sequence). V was cut by 0 bases and J by 0 bases, with 9 bases left in between.

This chain links TRBV7-9 with TRBJ2-7; the match to TRBD2 covers 7 bases. The germline gives CDR1 SEHNR, CDR2 FQNEAQ (reference sequence). The CDR3 consists of 15 residues. The V segment lost 5 bases and the J segment 4 bases; nucleotides outside the gene matches: 11. This CDR3 reads CASSTHKGGVYEQYF. CDR3 nucleotide sequence: TGTGCCAGCAGCACCCATAAGGGAGGGGTTTACGAGCAGTACTTC.

The chain has TRBV11-3 and TRBJ1-6; no firm D call. Trimming took 0 bases from V and 8 from J, leaving 14 bases between them. The germline CDR1 and CDR2 sequences are SGHNT and YENEEA. CDR3 length equals 16 residues. The CDR3 DNA reads as TGTGCCAGCAGCTTAGAAGCCCCGAGCCTATATTCACCCCTCCACTTT. Protein sequence: CASSLEAPSLYSPLHF.

This clone came up a few times. The chain is built from TRBV7-9 and TRBJ1-5; D remains ambiguous. The germline gives CDR1 SEHNR, CDR2 FQNEAQ (reference sequence). V lost 1 base and J 4 bases, leaving 11 bases between the germline ends. The CDR3 loop spans 15 amino acids. The CDR3, as DNA: TGTGCCAGCAGCTTAGGGTTCGCCGGGAATCAGCCCCAGCATTTT. This sequence encodes CASSLGFAGNQPQHF.

V is TRBV6-5 and J is TRBJ1-3; a possible D gene is TRBD1 (6 bases). The CDR3 spans 15 residues. Germline loops: CDR1 MNHEY, CDR2 SVGAGI. Trimming shortened V by 5 bases and J by 3 bases, and 14 bases separated the two germline ends. CDR3 sequence (DNA): TGTGCCAGCAGTCAGGCAGGGGTTGTTGGAAACACCATATATTTT. Translated, it gives CASSQAGVVGNTIYF.

CDR3: CASSLRGLSSTDTQYF. CDR3 DNA: TGTGCCAGCAGCTTGCGAGGGCTTAGTAGCACAGATACGCAGTATTTT. The chain carries TRBV5-6 and TRBJ2-3; tentative D call: TRBD2 (5 bases). The germline V gene has CDR1 SGHDT and CDR2 YYEEEE. V was trimmed by 1 base and J by 0 bases, leaving 12 bases between them. This CDR3 comprises 16 residues. The complete variable domain, with remaining parts taken from reference TRBV5-6 and TRBJ2-3, reads DAGVTQSPTHLIKTRGQQVTLRCSPKSGHDTVSWYQQALGQGPQFIFQYYEEEERQRGNFPDRFSGHQFPNYSSELNVNALLLGDSALYLCASSLRGLSSTDTQYFGPGTRLTVL.